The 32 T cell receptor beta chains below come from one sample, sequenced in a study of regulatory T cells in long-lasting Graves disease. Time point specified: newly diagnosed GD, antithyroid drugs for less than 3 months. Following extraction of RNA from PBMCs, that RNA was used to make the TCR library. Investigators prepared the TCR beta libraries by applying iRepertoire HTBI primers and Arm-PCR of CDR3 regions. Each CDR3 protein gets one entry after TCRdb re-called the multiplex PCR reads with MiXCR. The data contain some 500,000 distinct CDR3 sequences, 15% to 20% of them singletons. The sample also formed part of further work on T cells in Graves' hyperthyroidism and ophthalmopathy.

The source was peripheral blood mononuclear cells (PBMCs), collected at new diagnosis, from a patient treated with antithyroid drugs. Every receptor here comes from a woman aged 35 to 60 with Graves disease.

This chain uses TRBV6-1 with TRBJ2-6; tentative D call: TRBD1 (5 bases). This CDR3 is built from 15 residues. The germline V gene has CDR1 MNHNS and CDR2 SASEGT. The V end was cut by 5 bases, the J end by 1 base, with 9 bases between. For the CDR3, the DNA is TGTGCCAGCAGTAAAGGGGTTTCTGGGGCCAACGTCCTGACTTTC. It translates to CASSKGVSGANVLTF.

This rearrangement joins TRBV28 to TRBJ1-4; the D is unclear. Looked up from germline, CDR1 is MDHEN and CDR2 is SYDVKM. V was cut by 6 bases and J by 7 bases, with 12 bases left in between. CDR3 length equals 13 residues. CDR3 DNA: TGTGCCAGCAGCCCCCACGCGGGTGAAAAACTGTTTTTT. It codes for CASSPHAGEKLFF.

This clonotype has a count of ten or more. The CDR3 is CASSLGIGGYYEQYF. In DNA form, the CDR3 reads TGTGCCAGCAGCTTAGGGATCGGCGGATACTACGAGCAGTACTTC. This chain joins TRBV7-8 and TRBJ2-7; D remains unclear. V was shortened by 1 base and J by 3 bases, with 13 bases between the two germline ends. The CDR3 runs 15 residues. The germline V gene encodes CDR1 SGHVS and CDR2 FQNEAQ.

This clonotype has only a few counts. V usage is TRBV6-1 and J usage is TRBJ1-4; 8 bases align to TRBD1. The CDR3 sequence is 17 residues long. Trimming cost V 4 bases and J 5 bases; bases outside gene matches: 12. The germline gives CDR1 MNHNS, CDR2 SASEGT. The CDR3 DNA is TGTGCCAGCAGTGGGACCGGGACAGGAAACTTCAATGAAAAACTGTTTTTT. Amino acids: CASSGTGTGNFNEKLFF.

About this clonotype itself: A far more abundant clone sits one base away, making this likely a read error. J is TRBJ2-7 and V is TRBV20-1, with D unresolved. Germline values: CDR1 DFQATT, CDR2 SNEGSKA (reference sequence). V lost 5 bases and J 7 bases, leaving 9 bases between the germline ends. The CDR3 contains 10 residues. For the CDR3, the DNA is TGCAGTGCTCGTTACAATGAGCAGTACTTC. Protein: CSARYNEQYF.

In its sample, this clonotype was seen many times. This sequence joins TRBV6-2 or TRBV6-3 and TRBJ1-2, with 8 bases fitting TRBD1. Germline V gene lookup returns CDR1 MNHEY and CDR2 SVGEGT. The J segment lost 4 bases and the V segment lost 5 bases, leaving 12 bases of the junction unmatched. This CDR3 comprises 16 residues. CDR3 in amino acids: CASSEALGQAAYGYTF. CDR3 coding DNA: TGTGCCAGCAGTGAGGCTTTGGGACAGGCGGCCTATGGCTACACCTTC.

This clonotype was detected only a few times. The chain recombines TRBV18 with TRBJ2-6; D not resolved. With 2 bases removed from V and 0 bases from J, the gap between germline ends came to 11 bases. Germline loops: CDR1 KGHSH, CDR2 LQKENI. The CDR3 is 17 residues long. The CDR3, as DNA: TGTGCCAGCTCACCATTCACGGCCGTCTCTGGGGCCAACGTCCTGACTTTC. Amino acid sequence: CASSPFTAVSGANVLTF.

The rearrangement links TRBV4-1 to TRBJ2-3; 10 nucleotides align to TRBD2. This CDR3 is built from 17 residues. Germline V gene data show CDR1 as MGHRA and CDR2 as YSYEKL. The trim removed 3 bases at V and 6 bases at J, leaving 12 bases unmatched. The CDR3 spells CASSHFLLAGPRDTQYF. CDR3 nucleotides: TGCGCCAGCAGCCACTTCCTACTAGCGGGGCCCCGGGATACGCAGTATTTT.

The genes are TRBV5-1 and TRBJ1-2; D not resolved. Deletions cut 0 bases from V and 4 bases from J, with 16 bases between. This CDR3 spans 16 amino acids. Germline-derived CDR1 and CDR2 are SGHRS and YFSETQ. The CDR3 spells CASSLGLRDPAYGYTF. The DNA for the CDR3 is TGCGCCAGCAGCTTGGGGTTGAGGGATCCCGCCTATGGCTACACCTTC.

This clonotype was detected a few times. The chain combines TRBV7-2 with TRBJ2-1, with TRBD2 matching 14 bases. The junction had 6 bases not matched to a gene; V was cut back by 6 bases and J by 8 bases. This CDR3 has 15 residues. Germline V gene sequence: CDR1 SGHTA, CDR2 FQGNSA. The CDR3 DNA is TGTGCCAGCAGTTCGGGACTAGCGGGGGACGATGAGCAGTTCTTC. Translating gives CASSSGLAGDDEQFF.

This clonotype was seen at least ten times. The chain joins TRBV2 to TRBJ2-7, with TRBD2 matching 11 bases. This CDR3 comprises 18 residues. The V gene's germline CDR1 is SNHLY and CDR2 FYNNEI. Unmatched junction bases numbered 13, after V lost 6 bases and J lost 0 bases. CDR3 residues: CASRRLASGGLSSYEQYF. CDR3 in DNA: TGTGCCAGCAGGAGATTGGCTAGCGGGGGGTTGAGCTCCTACGAGCAGTACTTC.

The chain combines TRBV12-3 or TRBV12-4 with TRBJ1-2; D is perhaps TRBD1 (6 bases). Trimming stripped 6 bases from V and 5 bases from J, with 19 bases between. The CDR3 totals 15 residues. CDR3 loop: CASSYGGAGGYGYTF. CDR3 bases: TGTGCCAGCAGCTACGGGGGGGCGGGGGGATATGGCTACACCTTC.

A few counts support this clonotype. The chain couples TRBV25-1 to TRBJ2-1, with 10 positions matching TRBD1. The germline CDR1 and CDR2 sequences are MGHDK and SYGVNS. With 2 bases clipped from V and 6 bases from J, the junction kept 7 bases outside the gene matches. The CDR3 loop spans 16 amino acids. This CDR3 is CASSEISGTGVNEQFF. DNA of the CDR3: TGTGCCAGCAGTGAAATATCTGGGACAGGGGTCAATGAGCAGTTCTTC. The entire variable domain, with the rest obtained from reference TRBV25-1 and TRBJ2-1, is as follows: EADIYQTPRYLVIGTGKKITLECSQTMGHDKMYWYQQDPGMELHLIHYSYGVNSTEKGDLSSESTVSRIRTEHFPLTLESARPSHTSQYLCASSEISGTGVNEQFFGPGTRLTVL.

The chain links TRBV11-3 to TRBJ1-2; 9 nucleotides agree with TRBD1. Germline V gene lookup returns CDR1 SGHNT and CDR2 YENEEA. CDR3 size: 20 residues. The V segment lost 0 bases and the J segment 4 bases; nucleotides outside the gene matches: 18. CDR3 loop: CASSLDVTTDWGQGCYGYTF. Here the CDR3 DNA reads TGTGCCAGCAGCTTAGATGTAACTACCGACTGGGGACAGGGTTGCTATGGCTACACCTTC.

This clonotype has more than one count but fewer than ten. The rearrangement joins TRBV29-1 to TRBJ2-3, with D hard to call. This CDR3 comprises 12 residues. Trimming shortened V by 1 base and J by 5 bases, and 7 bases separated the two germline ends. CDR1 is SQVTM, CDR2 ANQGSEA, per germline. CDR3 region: CSVEAIGDTQYF. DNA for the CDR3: TGCAGCGTTGAAGCCATCGGAGATACGCAGTATTTT.

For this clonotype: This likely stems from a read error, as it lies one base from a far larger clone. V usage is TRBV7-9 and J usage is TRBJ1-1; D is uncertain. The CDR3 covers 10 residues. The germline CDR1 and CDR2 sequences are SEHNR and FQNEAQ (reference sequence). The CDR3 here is CASMNTEALF. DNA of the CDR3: TGTGCCAGCATGAACACTGAAGCTCTCTTT.

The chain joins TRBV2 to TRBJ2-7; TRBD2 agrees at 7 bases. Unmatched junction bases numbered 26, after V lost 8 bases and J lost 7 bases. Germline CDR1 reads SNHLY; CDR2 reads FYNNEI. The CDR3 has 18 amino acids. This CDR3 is CASLDSSGPLPPSREQYF. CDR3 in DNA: TGTGCCAGCCTCGACTCTAGCGGACCATTACCCCCCTCTCGGGAGCAGTACTTC.

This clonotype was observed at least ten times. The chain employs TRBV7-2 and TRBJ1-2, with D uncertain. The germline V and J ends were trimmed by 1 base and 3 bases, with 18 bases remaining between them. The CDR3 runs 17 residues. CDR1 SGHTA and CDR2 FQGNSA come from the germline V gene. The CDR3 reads CASSLDRPQGLDYGYTF. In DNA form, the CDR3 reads TGTGCCAGCAGCTTAGATCGCCCCCAAGGTTTAGACTATGGCTACACCTTC. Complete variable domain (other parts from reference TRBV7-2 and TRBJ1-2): GAGVSQSPSNKVTEKGKDVELRCDPISGHTALYWYRQSLGQGLEFLIYFQGNSAPDKSGLPSDRFSAERTGGSVSTLTIQRTQQEDSAVYLCASSLDRPQGLDYGYTFGSGTRLTVV.

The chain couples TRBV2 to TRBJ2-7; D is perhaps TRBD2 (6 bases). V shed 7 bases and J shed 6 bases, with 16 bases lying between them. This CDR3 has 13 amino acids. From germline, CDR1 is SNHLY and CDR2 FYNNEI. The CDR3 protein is CASKDHLGLEQYF. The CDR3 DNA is TGTGCCAGCAAGGACCATTTGGGACTCGAGCAGTACTTC.

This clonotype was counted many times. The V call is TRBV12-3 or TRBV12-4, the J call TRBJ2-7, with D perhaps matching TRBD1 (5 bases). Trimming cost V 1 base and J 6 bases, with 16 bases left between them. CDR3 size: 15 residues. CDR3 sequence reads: CASSLEAGRMGEQYF. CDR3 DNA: TGTGCCAGCAGTTTAGAGGCAGGGCGGATGGGCGAGCAGTACTTC.

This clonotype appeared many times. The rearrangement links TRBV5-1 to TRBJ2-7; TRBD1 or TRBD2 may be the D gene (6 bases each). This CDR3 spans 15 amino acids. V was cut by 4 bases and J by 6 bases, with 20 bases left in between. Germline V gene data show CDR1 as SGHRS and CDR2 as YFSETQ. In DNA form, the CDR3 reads TGCGCCAGCAGCCCGGGGGCAGGGAGCTTTTCCGAGCAGTACTTC. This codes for CASSPGAGSFSEQYF.

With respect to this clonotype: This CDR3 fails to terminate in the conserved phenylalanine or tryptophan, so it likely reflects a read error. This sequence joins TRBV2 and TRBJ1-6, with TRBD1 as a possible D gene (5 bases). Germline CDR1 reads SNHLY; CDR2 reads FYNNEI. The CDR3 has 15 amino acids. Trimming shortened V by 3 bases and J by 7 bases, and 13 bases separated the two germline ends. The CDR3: CASSDLWGTNSPLHL. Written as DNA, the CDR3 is TGTGCCAGCAGTGACTTATGGGGCACCAATTCACCCCTCCACCTT.

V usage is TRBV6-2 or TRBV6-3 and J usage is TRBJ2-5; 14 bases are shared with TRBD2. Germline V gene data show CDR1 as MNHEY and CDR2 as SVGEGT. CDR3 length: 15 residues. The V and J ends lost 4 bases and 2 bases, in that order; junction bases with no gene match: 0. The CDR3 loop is CASSWTSGRQETQYF. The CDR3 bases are TGTGCCAGCAGTTGGACTAGCGGGAGGCAAGAGACCCAGTACTTC.

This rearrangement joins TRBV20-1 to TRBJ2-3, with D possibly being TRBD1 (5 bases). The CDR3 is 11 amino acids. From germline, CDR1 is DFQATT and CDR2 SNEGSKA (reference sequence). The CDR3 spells CRLLRGDTQYF. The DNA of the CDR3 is TGCAGGCTCCTTAGGGGCGATACGCAGTATTTT.

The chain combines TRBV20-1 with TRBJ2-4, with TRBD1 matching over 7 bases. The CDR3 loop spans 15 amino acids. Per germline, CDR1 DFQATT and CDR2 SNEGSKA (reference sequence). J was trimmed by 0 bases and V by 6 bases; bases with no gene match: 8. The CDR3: CSAMDRRLAKNIQYF. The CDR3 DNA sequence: TGCAGTGCCATGGACAGGCGTCTAGCCAAAAACATTCAGTACTTC.

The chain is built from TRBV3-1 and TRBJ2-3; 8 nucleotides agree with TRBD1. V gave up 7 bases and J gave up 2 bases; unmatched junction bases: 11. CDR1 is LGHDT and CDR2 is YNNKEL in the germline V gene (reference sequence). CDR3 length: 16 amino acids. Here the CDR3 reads CASNQGASWNTDTQYF. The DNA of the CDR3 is TGTGCCAGCAACCAGGGGGCCTCCTGGAACACAGATACGCAGTATTTT.

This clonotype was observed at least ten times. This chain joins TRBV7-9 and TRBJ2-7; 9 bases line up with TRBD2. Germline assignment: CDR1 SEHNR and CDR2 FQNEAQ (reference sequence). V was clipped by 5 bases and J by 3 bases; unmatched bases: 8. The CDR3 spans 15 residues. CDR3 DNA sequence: TGTGCCAGCAGCCCTATCGGACTAGCGCTCTACGAGCAGTACTTC. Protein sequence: CASSPIGLALYEQYF.

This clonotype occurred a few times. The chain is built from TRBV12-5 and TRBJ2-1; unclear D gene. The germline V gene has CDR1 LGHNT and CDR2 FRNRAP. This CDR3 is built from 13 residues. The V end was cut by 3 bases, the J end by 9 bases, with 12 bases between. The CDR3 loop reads CASGFAPTIEQFF. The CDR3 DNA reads TGTGCTAGTGGTTTCGCCCCGACCATTGAGCAGTTCTTC.

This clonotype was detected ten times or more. The CDR3 protein is CASSEGGLAETQYF. CDR3 sequence (DNA): TGTGCCAGCAGTGAAGGGGGACTAGCAGAGACCCAGTACTTC. The V call is TRBV2, the J call TRBJ2-5; 9 nucleotides agree with TRBD2. Looked up from germline, CDR1 is SNHLY and CDR2 is FYNNEI. J was trimmed by 4 bases and V by 1 base; bases with no gene match: 1. The CDR3 runs 14 residues.

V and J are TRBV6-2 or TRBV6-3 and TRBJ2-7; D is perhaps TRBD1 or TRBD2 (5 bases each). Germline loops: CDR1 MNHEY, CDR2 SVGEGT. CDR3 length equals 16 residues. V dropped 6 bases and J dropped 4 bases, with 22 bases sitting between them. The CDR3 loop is CASRPIRDVQPYEQYF. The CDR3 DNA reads TGTGCCAGCAGACCAATCCGGGACGTACAGCCTTACGAGCAGTACTTC.

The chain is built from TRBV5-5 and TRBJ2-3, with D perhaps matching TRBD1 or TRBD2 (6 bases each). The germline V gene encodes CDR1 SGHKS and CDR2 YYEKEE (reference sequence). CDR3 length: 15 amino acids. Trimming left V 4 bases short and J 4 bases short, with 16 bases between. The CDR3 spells CASSRVGGNSDTQYF. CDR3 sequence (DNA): TGTGCCAGCAGCCGGGTAGGGGGGAATTCAGATACGCAGTATTTT.

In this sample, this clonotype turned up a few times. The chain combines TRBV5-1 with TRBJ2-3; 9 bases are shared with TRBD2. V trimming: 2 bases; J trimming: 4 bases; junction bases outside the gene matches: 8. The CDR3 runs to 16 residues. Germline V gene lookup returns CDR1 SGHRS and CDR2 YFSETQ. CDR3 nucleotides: TGCGCCAGCAGCTTAATCCGGACTAGCGCGTCAGATACGCAGTATTTT. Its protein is CASSLIRTSASDTQYF.